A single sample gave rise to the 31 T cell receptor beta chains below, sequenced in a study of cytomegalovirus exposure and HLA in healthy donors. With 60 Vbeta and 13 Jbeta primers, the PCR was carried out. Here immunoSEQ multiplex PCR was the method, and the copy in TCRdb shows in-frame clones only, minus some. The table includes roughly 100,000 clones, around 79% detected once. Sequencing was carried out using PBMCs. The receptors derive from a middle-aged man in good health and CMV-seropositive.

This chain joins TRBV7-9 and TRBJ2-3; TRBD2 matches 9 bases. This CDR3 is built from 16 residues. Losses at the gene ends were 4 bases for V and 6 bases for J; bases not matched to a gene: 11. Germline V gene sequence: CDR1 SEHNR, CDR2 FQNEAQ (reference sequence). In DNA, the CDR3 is TGTGCCAGCAGCTCGATGTCGGCGGGAGGGCGTGATACGCAGTATTTT. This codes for CASSSMSAGGRDTQYF.

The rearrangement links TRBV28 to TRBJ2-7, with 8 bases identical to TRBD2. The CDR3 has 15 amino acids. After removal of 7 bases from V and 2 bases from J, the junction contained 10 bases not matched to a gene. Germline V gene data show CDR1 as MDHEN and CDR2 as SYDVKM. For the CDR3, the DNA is TGTGCCAGCATTACTTCGGGTAGCGGGGCCTACGAGCAGTACTTC. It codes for CASITSGSGAYEQYF.

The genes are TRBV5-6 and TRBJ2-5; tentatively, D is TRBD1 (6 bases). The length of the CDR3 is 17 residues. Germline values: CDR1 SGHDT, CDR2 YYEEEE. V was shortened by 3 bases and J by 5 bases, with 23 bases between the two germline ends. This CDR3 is CASSSPQGQGQFETQYF. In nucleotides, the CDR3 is TGTGCCAGCAGCTCGCCCCAGGGGCAGGGCCAGTTTGAGACCCAGTACTTC.

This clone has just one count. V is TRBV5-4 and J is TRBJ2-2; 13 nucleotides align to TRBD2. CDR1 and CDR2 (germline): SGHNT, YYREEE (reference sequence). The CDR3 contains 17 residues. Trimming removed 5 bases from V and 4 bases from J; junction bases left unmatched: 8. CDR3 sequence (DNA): TGTGCCAGCAGAAAAACTAGCGGGAGGGGAGGCACCGGGGAGCTGTTTTTT. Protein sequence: CASRKTSGRGGTGELFF.

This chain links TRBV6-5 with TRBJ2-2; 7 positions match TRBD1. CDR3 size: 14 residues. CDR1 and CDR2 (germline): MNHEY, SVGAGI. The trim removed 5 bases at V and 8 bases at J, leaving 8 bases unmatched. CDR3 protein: CASSTGTVGGELFF. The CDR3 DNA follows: TGTGCCAGCAGTACCGGGACAGTGGGTGGGGAGCTGTTTTTT.

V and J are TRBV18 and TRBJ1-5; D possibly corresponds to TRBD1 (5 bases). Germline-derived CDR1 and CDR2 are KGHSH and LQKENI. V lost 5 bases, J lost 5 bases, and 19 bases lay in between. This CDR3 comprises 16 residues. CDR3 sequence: CASSGTGEASHQPQHF. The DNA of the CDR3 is TGTGCCAGCTCAGGGACTGGGGAGGCTTCTCATCAGCCCCAGCATTTT.

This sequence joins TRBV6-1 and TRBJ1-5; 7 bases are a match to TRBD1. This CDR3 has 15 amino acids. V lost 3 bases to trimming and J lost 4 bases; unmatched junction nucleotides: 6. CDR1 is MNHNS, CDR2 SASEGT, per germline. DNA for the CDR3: TGTGCCAGCAGTGACCAAGACAGGGCTAATCAGCCCCAGCATTTT. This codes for CASSDQDRANQPQHF.

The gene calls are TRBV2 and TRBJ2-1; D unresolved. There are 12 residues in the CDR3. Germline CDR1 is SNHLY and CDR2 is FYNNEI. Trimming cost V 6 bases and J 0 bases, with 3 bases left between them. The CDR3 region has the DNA TGTGCCAGCAGGAGCTCCTACAATGAGCAGTTCTTC. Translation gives CASRSSYNEQFF.

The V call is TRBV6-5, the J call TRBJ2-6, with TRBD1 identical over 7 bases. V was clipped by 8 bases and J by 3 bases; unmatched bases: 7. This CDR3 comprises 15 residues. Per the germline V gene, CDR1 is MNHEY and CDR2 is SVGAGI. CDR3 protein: CASGLGGFGANVLTF. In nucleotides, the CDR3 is TGTGCCAGCGGATTAGGGGGCTTTGGGGCCAACGTCCTGACTTTC.

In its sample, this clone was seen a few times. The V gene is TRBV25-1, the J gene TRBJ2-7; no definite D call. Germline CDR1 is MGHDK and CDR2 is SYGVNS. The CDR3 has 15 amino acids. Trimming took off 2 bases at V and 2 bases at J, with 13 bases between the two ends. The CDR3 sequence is CASSETDLAAYEQYF. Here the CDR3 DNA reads TGTGCCAGCAGTGAAACTGACTTAGCCGCCTACGAGCAGTACTTC.

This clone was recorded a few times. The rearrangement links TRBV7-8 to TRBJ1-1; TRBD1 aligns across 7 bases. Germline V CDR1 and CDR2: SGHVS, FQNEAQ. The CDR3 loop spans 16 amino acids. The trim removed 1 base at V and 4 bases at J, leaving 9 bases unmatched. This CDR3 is CASSLVSGGGITEAFF. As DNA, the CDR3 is TGTGCCAGCAGCTTAGTCTCAGGGGGAGGAATCACTGAAGCTTTCTTT.

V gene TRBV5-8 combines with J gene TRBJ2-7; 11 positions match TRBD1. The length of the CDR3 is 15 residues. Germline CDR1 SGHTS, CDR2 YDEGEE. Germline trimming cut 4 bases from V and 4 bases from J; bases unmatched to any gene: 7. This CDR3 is CASSRGTGGRYEQYF. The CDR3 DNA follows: TGTGCCAGCAGCCGGGGGACAGGGGGACGGTACGAGCAGTACTTC.

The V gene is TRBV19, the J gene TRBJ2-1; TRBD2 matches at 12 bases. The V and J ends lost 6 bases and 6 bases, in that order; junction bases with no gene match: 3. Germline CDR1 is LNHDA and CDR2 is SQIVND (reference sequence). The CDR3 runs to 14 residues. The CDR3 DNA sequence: TGTGCCAGTAGACTAGCGGGAGGATCCAATGAGCAGTTCTTC. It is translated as CASRLAGGSNEQFF. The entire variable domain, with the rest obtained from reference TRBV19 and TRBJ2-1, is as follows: DGGITQSPKYLFRKEGQNVTLSCEQNLNHDAMYWYRQDPGQGLRLIYYSQIVNDFQKGDIAEGYSVSREKKESFPLTVTSAQKNPTAFYLCASRLAGGSNEQFFGPGTRLTVL.

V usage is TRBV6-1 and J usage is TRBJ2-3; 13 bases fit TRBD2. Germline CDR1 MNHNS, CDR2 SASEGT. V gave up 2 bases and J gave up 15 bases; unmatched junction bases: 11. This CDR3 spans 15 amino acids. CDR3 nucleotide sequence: TGTGCCAGCAGTGAACCGGGACTAGCGGGATCAATAGAATATTTT. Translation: CASSEPGLAGSIEYF.

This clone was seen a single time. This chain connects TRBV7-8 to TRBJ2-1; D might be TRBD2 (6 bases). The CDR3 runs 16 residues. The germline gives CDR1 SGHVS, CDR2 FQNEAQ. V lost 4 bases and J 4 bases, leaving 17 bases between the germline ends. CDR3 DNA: TGTGCCAGCAGCTCCCCCCTACGGGAGTTTTACAATGAGCAGTTCTTC. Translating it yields CASSSPLREFYNEQFF.

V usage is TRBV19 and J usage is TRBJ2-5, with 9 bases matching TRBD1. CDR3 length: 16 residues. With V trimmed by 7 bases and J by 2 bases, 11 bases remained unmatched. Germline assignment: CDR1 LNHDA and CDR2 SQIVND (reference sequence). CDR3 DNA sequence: TGTGCCAGTACTCCTTCCGGGACAGGGATTCAAGAGACCCAGTACTTC. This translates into CASTPSGTGIQETQYF.

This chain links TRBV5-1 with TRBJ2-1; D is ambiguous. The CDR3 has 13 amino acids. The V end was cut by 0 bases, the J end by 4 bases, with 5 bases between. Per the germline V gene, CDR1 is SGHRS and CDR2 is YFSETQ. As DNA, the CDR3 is TGCGCCAGCAGCTTGGGGCAGTACAATGAGCAGTTCTTC. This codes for CASSLGQYNEQFF.

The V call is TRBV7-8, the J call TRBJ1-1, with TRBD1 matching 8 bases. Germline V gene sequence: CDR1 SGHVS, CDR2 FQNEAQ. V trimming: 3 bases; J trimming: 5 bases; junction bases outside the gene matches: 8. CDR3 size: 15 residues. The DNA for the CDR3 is TGTGCCAGCAGCTTGGCCGGACAGGGTAGTACTGAAGCTTTCTTT. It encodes CASSLAGQGSTEAFF.

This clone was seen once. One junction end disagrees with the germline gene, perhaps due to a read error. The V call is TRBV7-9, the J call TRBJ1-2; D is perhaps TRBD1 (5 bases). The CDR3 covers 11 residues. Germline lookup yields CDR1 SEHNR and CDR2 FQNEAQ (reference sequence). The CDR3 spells CASSLLQGFTF. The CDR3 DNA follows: TGTGCCAGCAGCTTACTCCAGGGCTTCACCTTC.

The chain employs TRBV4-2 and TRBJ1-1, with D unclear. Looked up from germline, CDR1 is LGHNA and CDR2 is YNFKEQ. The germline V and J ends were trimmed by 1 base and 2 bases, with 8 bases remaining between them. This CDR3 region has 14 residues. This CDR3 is CASSQVLRNTEAFF. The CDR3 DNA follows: TGTGCCAGCAGCCAAGTTCTTAGAAACACTGAAGCTTTCTTT.

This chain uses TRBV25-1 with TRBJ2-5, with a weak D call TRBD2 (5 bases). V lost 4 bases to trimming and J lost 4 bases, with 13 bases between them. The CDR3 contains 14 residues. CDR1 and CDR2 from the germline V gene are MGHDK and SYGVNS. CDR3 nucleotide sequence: TGTGCCAGCAGTGCCCCAGCCCGGGGAGAGACCCAGTACTTC. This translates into CASSAPARGETQYF.

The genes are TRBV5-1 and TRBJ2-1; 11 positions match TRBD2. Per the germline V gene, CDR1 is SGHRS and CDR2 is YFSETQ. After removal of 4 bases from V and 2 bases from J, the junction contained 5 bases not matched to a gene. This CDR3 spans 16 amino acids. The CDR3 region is CASSSSGRGAYNEQFF. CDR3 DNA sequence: TGCGCCAGCAGCAGTAGCGGGAGGGGGGCCTACAATGAGCAGTTCTTC.

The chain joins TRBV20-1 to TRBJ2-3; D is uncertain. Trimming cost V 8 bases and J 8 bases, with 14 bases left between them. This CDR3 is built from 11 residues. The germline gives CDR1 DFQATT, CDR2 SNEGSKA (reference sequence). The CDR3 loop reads CSLLMAVTQYF. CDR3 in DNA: TGCAGTTTGCTCATGGCAGTTACGCAGTATTTT.

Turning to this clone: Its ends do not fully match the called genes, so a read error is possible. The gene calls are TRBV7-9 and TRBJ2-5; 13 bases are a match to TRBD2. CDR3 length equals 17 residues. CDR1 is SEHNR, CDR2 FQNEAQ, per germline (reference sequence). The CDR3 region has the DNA TGTTCCAGCAGCCCAAGACTAGCGGGAGGTTCCAAAGAGACCCAGTACTTC. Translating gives CSSSPRLAGGSKETQYF.

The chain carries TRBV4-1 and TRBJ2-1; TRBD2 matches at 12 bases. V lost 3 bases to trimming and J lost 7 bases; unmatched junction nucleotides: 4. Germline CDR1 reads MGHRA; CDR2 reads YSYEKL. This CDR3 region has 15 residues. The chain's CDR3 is CASSHPSGRANEQFF. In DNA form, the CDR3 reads TGCGCCAGCAGCCACCCTAGCGGGAGGGCGAATGAGCAGTTCTTC.

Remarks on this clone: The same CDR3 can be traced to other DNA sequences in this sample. The CDR3 nucleotides read TGTGCCAGCTCACCGAGCTCAGATACGCAGTATTTT. It specifies CASSPSSDTQYF. This chain connects TRBV18 to TRBJ2-3, with D uncertain. The CDR3 consists of 12 residues. Germline CDR1 reads KGHSH; CDR2 reads LQKENI. Between the trimmed V and J ends, which lost 3 bases and 4 bases, there was a span of 5 bases.

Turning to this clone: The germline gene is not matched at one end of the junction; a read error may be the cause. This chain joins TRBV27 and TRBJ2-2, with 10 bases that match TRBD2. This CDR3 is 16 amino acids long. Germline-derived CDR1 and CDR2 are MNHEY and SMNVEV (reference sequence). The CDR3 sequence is CASSLLASGSSGGLFF. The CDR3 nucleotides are TGTGCCAGCAGTTTATTGGCTAGCGGGAGTTCCGGGGGGCTGTTTTTT.

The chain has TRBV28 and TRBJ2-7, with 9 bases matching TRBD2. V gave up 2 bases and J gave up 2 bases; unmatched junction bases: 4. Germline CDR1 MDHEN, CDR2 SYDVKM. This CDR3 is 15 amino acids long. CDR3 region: CASSLRLADAYEQYF. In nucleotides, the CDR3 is TGTGCCAGCAGTTTAAGACTAGCGGACGCCTACGAGCAGTACTTC.

This CDR3 reads CASSVVASGLPATGELFF. Here the CDR3 DNA reads TGTGCCAGCAGCGTAGTGGCTAGCGGGCTCCCGGCCACCGGGGAGCTGTTTTTT. The chain recombines TRBV9 with TRBJ2-2; 8 bases agree with TRBD2. V lost 0 bases to trimming and J lost 4 bases; unmatched junction nucleotides: 11. The CDR3 has 18 residues. Germline V gene lookup returns CDR1 SGDLS and CDR2 YYNGEE.

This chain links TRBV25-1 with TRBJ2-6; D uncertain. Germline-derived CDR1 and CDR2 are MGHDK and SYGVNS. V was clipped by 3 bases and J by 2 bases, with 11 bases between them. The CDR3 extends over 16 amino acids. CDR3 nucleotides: TGTGCCAGCAGTGAGCCTGACACCGCTGGGGCCAACGTCCTGACTTTC. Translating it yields CASSEPDTAGANVLTF.

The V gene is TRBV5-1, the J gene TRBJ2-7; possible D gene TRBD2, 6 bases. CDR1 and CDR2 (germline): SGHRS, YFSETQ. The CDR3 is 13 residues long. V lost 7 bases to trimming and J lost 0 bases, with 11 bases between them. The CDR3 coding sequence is TGCGCCAGCGGGCCCGGGAGCTCCTACGAGCAGTACTTC. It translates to CASGPGSSYEQYF.